This T cell receptor (beta chain) was observed in a study of blood T cell repertoires in COVID-19. On the study more broadly: Sources were T cells, B-cell-depleted T cells, or PBMCs; the material itself was cDNA or gDNA.

In the source study's methods: Researchers report that nucleated cell counts were estimated from reference gene primer amplification. The table came from immunoSEQ multiplex PCR; TCRdb's copy has only in-frame clones and leaves some out. The DNA gave D and trimming, while V, J and clone size come from that table. Among some 130,000 clones, around three quarters were seen once, and the ten largest hold 3.5% to 4.5%. Sequencing was performed on peripheral blood. The source of this sequence is a woman older than 75 with acute or convalescent COVID-19.

CDR3 residues: CASSLGTGGHQPQHF. The CDR3 DNA follows: TGTGCCAGTAGCCTGGGGACAGGGGGACATCAGCCCCAGCATTTT. V gene TRBV19 combines with J gene TRBJ1-5; 11 nucleotides line up with TRBD1. CDR3 length equals 15 residues. J gave up 5 bases and V 6 bases, and 6 bases lay outside the gene matches. Germline assignment: CDR1 LNHDA and CDR2 SQIVND (reference sequence).